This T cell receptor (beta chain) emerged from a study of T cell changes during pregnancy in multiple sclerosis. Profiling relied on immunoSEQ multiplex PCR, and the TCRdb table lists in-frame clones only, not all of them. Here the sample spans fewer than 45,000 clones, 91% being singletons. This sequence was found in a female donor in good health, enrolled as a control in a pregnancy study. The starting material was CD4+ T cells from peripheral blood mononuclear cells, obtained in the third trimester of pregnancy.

DNA of the CDR3: TGTGCCAGCACCTTAGCGGGATCCACAGATACGCAGTATTTT. This translates into CASTLAGSTDTQYF. This chain uses TRBV6-1 with TRBJ2-3, with 8 nucleotides matching TRBD2. This CDR3 region has 14 residues. CDR1 and CDR2 (germline): MNHNS, SASEGT. Unmatched junction bases numbered 5, after V lost 7 bases and J lost 2 bases.